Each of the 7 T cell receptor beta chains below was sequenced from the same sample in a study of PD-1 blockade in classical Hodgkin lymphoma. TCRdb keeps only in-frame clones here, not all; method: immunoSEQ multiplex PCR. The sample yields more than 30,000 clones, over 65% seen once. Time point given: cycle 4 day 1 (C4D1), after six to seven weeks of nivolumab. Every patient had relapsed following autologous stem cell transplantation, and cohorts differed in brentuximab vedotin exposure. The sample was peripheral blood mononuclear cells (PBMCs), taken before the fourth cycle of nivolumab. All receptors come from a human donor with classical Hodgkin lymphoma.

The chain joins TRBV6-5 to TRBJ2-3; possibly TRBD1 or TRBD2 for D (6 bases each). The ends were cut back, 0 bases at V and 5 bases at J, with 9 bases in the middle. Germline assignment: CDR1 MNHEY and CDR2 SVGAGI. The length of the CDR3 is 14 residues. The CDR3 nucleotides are TGTGCCAGCAGTTACTCCGGGGGCGGAGATACGCAGTATTTT. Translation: CASSYSGGGDTQYF.

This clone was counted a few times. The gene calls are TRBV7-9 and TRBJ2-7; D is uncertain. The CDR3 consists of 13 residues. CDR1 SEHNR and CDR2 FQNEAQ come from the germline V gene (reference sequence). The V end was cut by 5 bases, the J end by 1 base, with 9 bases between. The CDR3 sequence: CASSPPGSYEQYF. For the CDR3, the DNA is TGTGCCAGCAGCCCACCGGGTTCCTACGAGCAGTACTTC.

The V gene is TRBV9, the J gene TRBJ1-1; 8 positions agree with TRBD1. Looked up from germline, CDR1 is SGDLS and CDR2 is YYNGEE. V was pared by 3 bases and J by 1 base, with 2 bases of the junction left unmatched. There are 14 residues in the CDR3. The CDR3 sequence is CASSDGQGNTEAFF. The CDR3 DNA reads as TGTGCCAGCAGCGATGGACAGGGGAACACTGAAGCTTTCTTT.

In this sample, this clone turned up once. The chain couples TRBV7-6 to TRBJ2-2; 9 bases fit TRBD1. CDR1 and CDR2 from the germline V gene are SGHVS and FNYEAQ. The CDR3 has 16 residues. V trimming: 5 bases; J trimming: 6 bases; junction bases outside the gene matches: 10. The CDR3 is CASSPGQGGYSGELFF. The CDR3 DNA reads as TGTGCCAGCAGCCCGGGACAGGGAGGGTACTCCGGGGAGCTGTTTTTT.

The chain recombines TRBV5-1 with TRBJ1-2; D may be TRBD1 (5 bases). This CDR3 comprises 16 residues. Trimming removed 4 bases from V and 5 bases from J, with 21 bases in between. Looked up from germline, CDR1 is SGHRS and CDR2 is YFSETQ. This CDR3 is CASSPSQGRRLYGYTF. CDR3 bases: TGCGCCAGCAGCCCGTCCCAGGGCCGCCGGTTATATGGCTACACCTTC.

CDR3 in DNA: TGTGCCAGCAGCCTACGGACAGGGGGCGGGGAGACCCAGTACTTC. It yields the protein CASSLRTGGGETQYF. The chain recombines TRBV11-3 with TRBJ2-5; 11 nucleotides align to TRBD1. Germline-derived CDR1 and CDR2 are SGHNT and YENEEA. The CDR3 loop spans 15 amino acids. V trimming: 5 bases; J trimming: 5 bases; junction bases outside the gene matches: 7.

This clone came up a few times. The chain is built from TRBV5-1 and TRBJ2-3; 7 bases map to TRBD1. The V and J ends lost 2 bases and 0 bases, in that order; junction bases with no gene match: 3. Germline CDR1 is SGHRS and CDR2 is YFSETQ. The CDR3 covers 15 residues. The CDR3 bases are TGCGCCAGCAGCTTTGGACAGGTTAGCACAGATACGCAGTATTTT. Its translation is CASSFGQVSTDTQYF.